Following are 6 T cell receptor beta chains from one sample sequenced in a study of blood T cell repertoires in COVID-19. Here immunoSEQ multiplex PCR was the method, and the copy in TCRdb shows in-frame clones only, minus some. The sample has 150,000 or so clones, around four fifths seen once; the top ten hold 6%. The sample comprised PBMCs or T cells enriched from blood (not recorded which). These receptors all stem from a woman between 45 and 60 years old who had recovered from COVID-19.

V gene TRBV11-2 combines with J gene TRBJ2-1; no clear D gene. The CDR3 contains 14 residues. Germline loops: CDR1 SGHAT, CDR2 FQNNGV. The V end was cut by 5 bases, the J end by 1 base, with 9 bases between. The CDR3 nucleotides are TGTGCCAGCAGCACGCCAGTGTCCTACAATGAGCAGTTCTTC. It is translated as CASSTPVSYNEQFF.

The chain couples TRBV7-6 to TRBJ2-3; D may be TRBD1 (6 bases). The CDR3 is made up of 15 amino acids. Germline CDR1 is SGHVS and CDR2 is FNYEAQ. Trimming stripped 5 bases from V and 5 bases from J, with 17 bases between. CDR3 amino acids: CASSRDAGGEDTQYF. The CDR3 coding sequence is TGTGCCAGCAGCCGCGACGCTGGGGGCGAAGATACGCAGTATTTT.

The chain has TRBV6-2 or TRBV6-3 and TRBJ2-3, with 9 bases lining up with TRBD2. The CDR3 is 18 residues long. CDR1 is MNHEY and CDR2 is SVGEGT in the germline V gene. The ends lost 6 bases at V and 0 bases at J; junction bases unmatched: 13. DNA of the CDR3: TGTGCCAGCAGCCTGCTTCAGACTAGCGGAACTAGCACAGATACGCAGTATTTT. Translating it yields CASSLLQTSGTSTDTQYF.

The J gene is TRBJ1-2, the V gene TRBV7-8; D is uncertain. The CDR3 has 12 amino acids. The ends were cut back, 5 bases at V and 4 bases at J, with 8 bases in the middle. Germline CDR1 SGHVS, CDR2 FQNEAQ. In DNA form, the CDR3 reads TGTGCCAGCAGCCTGGCAGGCTATGGCTACACCTTC. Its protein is CASSLAGYGYTF.

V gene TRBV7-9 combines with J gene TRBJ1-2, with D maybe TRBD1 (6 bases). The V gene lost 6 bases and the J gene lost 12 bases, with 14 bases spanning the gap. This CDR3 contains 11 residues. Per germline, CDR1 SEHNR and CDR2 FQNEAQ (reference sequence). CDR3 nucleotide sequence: TGTGCCAGCAGATCCGGGGACAAAAACACCTTC. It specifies CASRSGDKNTF.

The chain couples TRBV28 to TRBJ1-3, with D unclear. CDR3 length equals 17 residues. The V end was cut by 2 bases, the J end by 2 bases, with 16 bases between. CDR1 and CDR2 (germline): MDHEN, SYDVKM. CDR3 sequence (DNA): TGTGCCAGCAGTTTAACCCGCATGCGGTGGACTGGAAACACCATATATTTT. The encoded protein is CASSLTRMRWTGNTIYF.